These T cell receptor beta chains were read from a single sample in a study of breast tumors, draining lymph nodes, adjacent tissues. Using its own MiXCR run on the multiplex PCR reads, TCRdb lists one record per CDR3 protein. This sample yields roughly 16,000 distinct CDR3 sequences, of which around 50% are seen a single time; around a sixth belongs to the top ten. The material sequenced was tumor-adjacent breast tissue. These receptors came from a female donor with breast cancer. Some clones in this sample may be carry-over from other donors' samples. Both conserved end residues are part of each CDR3. D genes are given only for firm matches. Some rows have no size entry. The others give once, few or many, or a class for an expanded clone.

d_gene: TRBD2
j_gene: TRBJ2-5
abundance: many
v_gene: TRBV7-9
CDR3nt: TGTGCCAGCAGCTTAGGGACTAGCGGGAAAGAGACCCAGTACTTC
CDR3aa: CASSLGTSGKETQYF

d_gene: TRBD1
j_gene: TRBJ1-2
abundance: few
v_gene: TRBV10-3
CDR3nt: TGTGCCATCAGTTTACAAACAGGGGGAGGCTATGGCTACACCTTC
CDR3aa: CAISLQTGGGYGYTF

d_gene: -
j_gene: TRBJ1-4
abundance: -
v_gene: TRBV20-1
CDR3nt: TGCAGTGCTAGAGATCGGGGGTCCGGGACAAAACTGTTTTTT
CDR3aa: CSARDRGSGTKLFF

d_gene: TRBD1
j_gene: TRBJ1-5
abundance: medium-sized
v_gene: TRBV9
CDR3nt: TGTGCCAGCAGCGTAGAGGGGACAGGGGCCCAGCCCCAGCATTTT
CDR3aa: CASSVEGTGAQPQHF

d_gene: -
j_gene: TRBJ2-6
abundance: -
v_gene: TRBV11-3
CDR3nt: TGTGCCAGCAAGTGCCAGGGGACCAACGTCCTGACTTTC
CDR3aa: CASKCQGTNVLTF

d_gene: -
j_gene: TRBJ2-5
abundance: -
v_gene: TRBV4-3
CDR3nt: TGCGCCAGCAACCAAGGGGCGGGTACATCTAAAGAGACCCAGTACTTC
CDR3aa: CASNQGAGTSKETQYF

d_gene: TRBD1
j_gene: TRBJ1-3
abundance: -
v_gene: TRBV29-1
CDR3nt: TGCAGCGTTGGAGAAGGGGGCTATGGAAACACCATATATTTT
CDR3aa: CSVGEGGYGNTIYF

d_gene: -
j_gene: TRBJ2-2
abundance: -
v_gene: TRBV5-1
CDR3nt: TGCGCCAGCAGCTCCACTAGGGGGGCGGACACCGGGGAGCTGTTTTTT
CDR3aa: CASSSTRGADTGELFF

d_gene: -
j_gene: TRBJ2-7
abundance: many
v_gene: TRBV27
CDR3nt: TGTGCCAGCAGTTCTGGGAGAGGGGGGTCCCGCCCCTACGAGCAGTACTTC
CDR3aa: CASSSGRGGSRPYEQYF

d_gene: TRBD2
j_gene: TRBJ2-2
abundance: -
v_gene: TRBV5-5
CDR3nt: TGTGCCAGCAGAGGTAGCGGGACAGGGGAGCTGTTTTTT
CDR3aa: CASRGSGTGELFF

d_gene: -
j_gene: TRBJ2-1
abundance: many
v_gene: TRBV20-1
CDR3nt: TGCAGTGCTAGAGATACCCTACTTCATCTACCCGACAATGAGCAGTTCTTC
CDR3aa: CSARDTLLHLPDNEQFF

d_gene: -
j_gene: TRBJ2-5
abundance: -
v_gene: TRBV6-5
CDR3nt: TGTGCCAGCAGGCGGACAGAAGAGACCCAGTACTTC
CDR3aa: CASRRTEETQYF

d_gene: TRBD1
j_gene: TRBJ2-2
abundance: many
v_gene: TRBV20-1
CDR3nt: TGCAGTGCTAGACGGACAGGCCTACGCGGGGAGCTGTTTTTT
CDR3aa: CSARRTGLRGELFF

d_gene: -
j_gene: TRBJ2-7
abundance: -
v_gene: TRBV7-9
CDR3nt: TGTGCCAGCAGCTCACCGTCACACGAGCGGCACTTC
CDR3aa: CASSSPSHERHF

d_gene: -
j_gene: TRBJ1-2
abundance: -
v_gene: TRBV20-1
CDR3nt: TGCAGTGCTAGAGATCCGGGGGAAATCTATGGCTACACCTTC
CDR3aa: CSARDPGEIYGYTF

d_gene: TRBD1
j_gene: TRBJ2-7
abundance: -
v_gene: TRBV29-1
CDR3nt: TGCAGCGTTGGAAGAGGGACAGCCAGAAATAACTACGAGCAGTACTTC
CDR3aa: CSVGRGTARNNYEQYF

d_gene: TRBD2
j_gene: TRBJ2-1
abundance: -
v_gene: TRBV15
CDR3nt: TGTGCCACCAGCGGACTACTAGCGGGGGGGGGTGGTGAGCAGTTCTTC
CDR3aa: CATSGLLAGGGGEQFF

d_gene: -
j_gene: TRBJ2-1
abundance: many
v_gene: TRBV9
CDR3nt: TGTGCCAGCAGCGTAGCACCGAGAGGGCAGAGATACAATGAGCAGTTCTTC
CDR3aa: CASSVAPRGQRYNEQFF

d_gene: -
j_gene: TRBJ2-3
abundance: once
v_gene: TRBV19
CDR3nt: TGTGCCAGTAGTGTACAGTCTAGCACAGATACGCAGTATTTT
CDR3aa: CASSVQSSTDTQYF

d_gene: -
j_gene: TRBJ2-7
abundance: many
v_gene: TRBV6-1
CDR3nt: TGTGCCAGCAGGCTTTCGGAGGGGGCGGTGGGCGAGCAGTACTTC
CDR3aa: CASRLSEGAVGEQYF

d_gene: -
j_gene: TRBJ2-1
abundance: medium-sized
v_gene: TRBV4-2
CDR3nt: TGTGCCAGCAGCCAAGACGCGGGGACCTACAATGAGCAGTTCTTC
CDR3aa: CASSQDAGTYNEQFF

d_gene: -
j_gene: TRBJ2-3
abundance: many
v_gene: TRBV7-3
CDR3nt: TGTGCCAGCAGCTCCGGGACATCTGTGAGAGATACGCAGTATTTT
CDR3aa: CASSSGTSVRDTQYF

d_gene: TRBD1
j_gene: TRBJ1-5
abundance: -
v_gene: TRBV20-1
CDR3nt: TGCAGTGCTAGAGTGTCGGGACAGGGCTCCTATAGCAATCAGCCCCAGCATTTT
CDR3aa: CSARVSGQGSYSNQPQHF

d_gene: -
j_gene: TRBJ1-5
abundance: many
v_gene: TRBV20-1
CDR3nt: TGCAGTGCTATAGCCGGGACGGACAATCAGCCCCAGCATTTT
CDR3aa: CSAIAGTDNQPQHF

d_gene: -
j_gene: TRBJ2-2
abundance: -
v_gene: TRBV18
CDR3nt: TGTGTCAGCTCACCCGGGCAGGGCATCACGAACACCGGGGAGCTGTTTTTT
CDR3aa: CVSSPGQGITNTGELFF

d_gene: -
j_gene: TRBJ2-4
abundance: many
v_gene: TRBV12-3/TRBV12-4
CDR3nt: TGTGCCAGCAGTCAAAACCCCGCTCTCGACATTCAGTACTTC
CDR3aa: CASSQNPALDIQYF

d_gene: TRBD2
j_gene: TRBJ2-4
abundance: many
v_gene: TRBV6-2/TRBV6-3
CDR3nt: TGTGCCAGCAGTTGGTCCGGGGGGACCAAAAACATTCAGTACTTC
CDR3aa: CASSWSGGTKNIQYF

d_gene: -
j_gene: TRBJ1-5
abundance: many
v_gene: TRBV6-1
CDR3nt: TGTGCCAGCAGTGAACACACTTCGAAACTTCAGCCCCAGCATTTT
CDR3aa: CASSEHTSKLQPQHF

d_gene: -
j_gene: TRBJ2-7
abundance: -
v_gene: TRBV6-4
CDR3nt: TGTGCCAGCCGCCCCCGGAGGGACGGGCAGTACTTC
CDR3aa: CASRPRRDGQYF

d_gene: -
j_gene: TRBJ1-2
abundance: -
v_gene: TRBV7-2
CDR3nt: TGTGCCAGCACCTCTTCTCCGGGAACTAACTATGGCTACACCTTC
CDR3aa: CASTSSPGTNYGYTF

d_gene: -
j_gene: TRBJ2-3
abundance: many
v_gene: TRBV27
CDR3nt: TGTGCCAGCAGTCCAGACGGGGACACAGATACGCAGTATTTT
CDR3aa: CASSPDGDTDTQYF

d_gene: -
j_gene: TRBJ1-3
abundance: medium-sized
v_gene: TRBV29-1
CDR3nt: TGCAGCGTCTTTAAGAGGAGCTCTGGAAACACCATATATTTT
CDR3aa: CSVFKRSSGNTIYF

d_gene: -
j_gene: TRBJ2-1
abundance: few
v_gene: TRBV25-1
CDR3nt: TGTGCCAGCAGTGAATGGGGGCGCAATGAGCAGTTCTTC
CDR3aa: CASSEWGRNEQFF

d_gene: TRBD2
j_gene: TRBJ2-7
abundance: -
v_gene: TRBV20-1
CDR3nt: TGCAGTGCTAGAGGGCCCCCCGACGGGCGGGAGTCTATGGGCTACGAGCAGTACTTC
CDR3aa: CSARGPPDGRESMGYEQYF

d_gene: -
j_gene: TRBJ1-5
abundance: -
v_gene: TRBV9
CDR3nt: TGTGCCAGCAGCGGAGGTTATGACTATCAAGAGACCCAGCATTTT
CDR3aa: CASSGGYDYQETQHF

d_gene: -
j_gene: TRBJ2-4
abundance: -
v_gene: TRBV2
CDR3nt: TGTGCCAGGGGATCGGGTTCGGAACTCAAAGGGCGATACATTCAGTACTTC
CDR3aa: CARGSGSELKGRYIQYF